This T cell receptor beta chain was identified in a study of T-cell reconstitution after alpha-beta-depleted transplantation in children. V was clipped by 0 bases and J by 7 bases, with 10 bases between them. This CDR3 is built from 13 residues. Germline CDR1 and CDR2: DFQATT and SNEGSKA (reference sequence). Molecular barcoding with unique molecular identifiers was used for the TCRbeta library. MiXCR was run by TCRdb on the PCR reads, yielding one entry per CDR3 protein. The profile covers hundreds of thousands of distinct CDR3 sequences, with 16% appearing a single time and 1.1% taken by the ten largest.

This receptor was taken from a human donor who donated a stem cell graft to a child with acute myeloid leukemia. The chain links TRBV20-1 to TRBJ1-5; D remains ambiguous. The sequencing used PBMCs from the stem cell graft donor, collected from the stem cell graft. The CDR3 reads CSAREGFMQPQHF. CDR3 coding DNA: TGCAGTGCTAGAGAAGGATTTATGCAGCCCCAGCATTTT.